This T cell receptor beta chain was sequenced in a study of blood T cell repertoires in COVID-19. CDR3 size: 12 residues. The germline gives CDR1 MNHEY, CDR2 SVGAGI. Trimming took off 6 bases at V and 4 bases at J, with 9 bases between the two ends. The protocol was immunoSEQ multiplex PCR, while the TCRdb copy is restricted to in-frame clones and leaves out a portion. The sample carries a few hundred thousand clones, 80% to 90% recorded once. The rearrangement joins TRBV6-5 to TRBJ1-1; D may be TRBD1 (5 bases). The clonotype comes from a man aged 50-60 years with active or convalescent COVID-19. Material for sequencing was peripheral blood. CDR3 loop: CASRGGTTEAFF. CDR3 nucleotide sequence: TGTGCCAGCAGGGGGGGTACCACTGAAGCTTTCTTT.